The clone carrying this TCR beta chain was seen repeatedly, ten times or more. Its antigen is currently unknown. This sample is part of a study of T cells in Graves' hyperthyroidism and ophthalmopathy. General observations from the study: Ophthalmopathy stood apart from stable hyperthyroidism in a 13 V-J model.

CDR3 length: 14 amino acids. The V gene's germline CDR1 is SNHLY and CDR2 FYNNEI. V lost 6 bases, J lost 2 bases, and 13 bases lay in between. Hyperthyroidism in the patients, aged 18 to 65, was newly diagnosed and under 2 months in duration. PBMCs stemmed from 10 ml fresh peripheral blood. There were TCR beta CDR3 regions amplified from RNA transcripts. The HTBI primer set drove a first-round RT-PCR of the TCR CDR3. TCRdb redid the calling of the multiplex PCR reads with MiXCR, one entry per CDR3 protein. The sample has 700,000 or so distinct CDR3 sequences, about a sixth seen once. Source material: blood. The TCR comes from a young man with Graves' hyperthyroidism. This chain connects TRBV2 to TRBJ1-1; D gene uncertain. In DNA form, the CDR3 reads TGTGCCAGCAGACACCCTCCCCAAAACACTGAAGCTTTCTTT. This codes for CASRHPPQNTEAFF.